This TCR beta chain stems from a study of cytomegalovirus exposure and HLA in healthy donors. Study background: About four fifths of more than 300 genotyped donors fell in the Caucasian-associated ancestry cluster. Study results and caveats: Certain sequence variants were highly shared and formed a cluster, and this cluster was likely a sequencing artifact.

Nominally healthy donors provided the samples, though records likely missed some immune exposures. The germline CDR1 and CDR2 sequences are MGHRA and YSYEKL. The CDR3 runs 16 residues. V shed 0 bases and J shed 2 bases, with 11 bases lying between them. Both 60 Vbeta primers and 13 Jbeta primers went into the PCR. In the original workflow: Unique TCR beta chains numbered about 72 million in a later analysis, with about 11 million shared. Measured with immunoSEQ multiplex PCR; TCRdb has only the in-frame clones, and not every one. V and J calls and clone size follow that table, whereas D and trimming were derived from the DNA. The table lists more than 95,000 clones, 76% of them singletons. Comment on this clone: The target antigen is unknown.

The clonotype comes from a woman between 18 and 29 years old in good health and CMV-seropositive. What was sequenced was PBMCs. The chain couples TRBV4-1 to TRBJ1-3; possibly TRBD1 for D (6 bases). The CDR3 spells CASSQDLGQTGNTIYF. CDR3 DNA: TGCGCCAGCAGCCAAGATCTTGGACAGACTGGAAACACCATATATTTT.